Following are 3 T cell receptor beta chains from one sample sequenced in a study of shared clonotypes between healthy human individuals. TCRdb keeps only in-frame clones here, not all; method: immunoSEQ multiplex PCR. The table records roughly 530,000 clones, 90% to 97% of them present only once. Sequencing was performed on naive CD4+ T cells sorted from blood. Subset given: CD45RA+ positively selected. Receptor source: a woman under 40 in good health.

The genes are TRBV28 and TRBJ2-5; D perhaps matches TRBD2 (6 bases). Germline CDR1 is MDHEN and CDR2 is SYDVKM. V lost 6 bases and J 2 bases, leaving 10 bases between the germline ends. There are 13 residues in the CDR3. Here the CDR3 reads CASSRDWQETQYF. The CDR3, as DNA: TGTGCCAGCAGCCGGGACTGGCAAGAGACCCAGTACTTC. The entire variable domain, with the rest obtained from reference TRBV28 and TRBJ2-5, is as follows: DVKVTQSSRYLVKRTGEKVFLECVQDMDHENMFWYRQDPGLGLRLIYFSYDVKMKEKGDIPEGYSVSREKKERFSLILESASTNQTSMYLCASSRDWQETQYFGPGTRLLVL.

The rearrangement joins TRBV6-1 to TRBJ1-1; D unclear. The CDR3 covers 14 residues. The germline V gene encodes CDR1 MNHNS and CDR2 SASEGT. Trimming took 7 bases from V and 0 from J, leaving 12 bases between them. CDR3: CASIPYSLNTEAFF. The DNA of the CDR3 is TGTGCCAGCATCCCCTATTCTCTGAACACTGAAGCTTTCTTT.

This rearrangement joins TRBV28 to TRBJ2-7; TRBD2 matches at 12 bases. The germline V gene encodes CDR1 MDHEN and CDR2 SYDVKM. Unmatched junction bases numbered 11, after V lost 3 bases and J lost 5 bases. CDR3 size: 17 residues. CDR3 sequence (DNA): TGTGCCAGCAGTTTCTTTAGGCGGACTAGCGGGAACGACGAGCAGTACTTC. The encoded protein is CASSFFRRTSGNDEQYF. The full variable domain, in which reference TRBV28 and TRBJ2-7 provide the parts outside the CDR3, is DVKVTQSSRYLVKRTGEKVFLECVQDMDHENMFWYRQDPGLGLRLIYFSYDVKMKEKGDIPEGYSVSREKKERFSLILESASTNQTSMYLCASSFFRRTSGNDEQYFGPGTRLTVT.